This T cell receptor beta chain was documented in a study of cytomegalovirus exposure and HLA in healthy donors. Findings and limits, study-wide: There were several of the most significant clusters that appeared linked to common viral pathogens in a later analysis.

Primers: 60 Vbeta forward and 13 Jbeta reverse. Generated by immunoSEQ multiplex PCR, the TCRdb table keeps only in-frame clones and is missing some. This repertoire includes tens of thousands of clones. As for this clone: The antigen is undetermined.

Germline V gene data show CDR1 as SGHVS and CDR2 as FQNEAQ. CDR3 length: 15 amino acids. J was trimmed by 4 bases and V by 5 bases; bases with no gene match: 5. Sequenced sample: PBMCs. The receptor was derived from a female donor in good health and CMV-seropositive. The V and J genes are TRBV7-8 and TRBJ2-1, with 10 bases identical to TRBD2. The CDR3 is CASSSTSGVYNEQFF. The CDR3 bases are TGTGCCAGCAGCAGTACTAGCGGGGTTTACAATGAGCAGTTCTTC.